Listed below are T cell receptor beta chains from one sample, sequenced in a study of OX40 agonist ivuxolimab in advanced cancers. Some clones are missing from TCRdb's copy, which holds only in-frame ones; the method was immunoSEQ multiplex PCR. The table records approximately 72,000 clones, 84% of them present only once. The material was CD4+ or CD8+ T cells sorted from blood, obtained in a trial of the OX40 agonist ivuxolimab. These receptors originate from an adult with an advanced solid tumor such as melanoma, head and neck, liver or kidney cancer. The CDR3 runs from the conserved cysteine through the conserved F or W. Clone size is not always given. Where it is, it says once, few, many or a class for expanded clones.

V,size,J,CDR3
TRBV28,NA,TRBJ2-7,CASSIRTSGVYEQYF
TRBV7-2,NA,TRBJ2-4,CASRPGGTKNIQYF
TRBV21-1,NA,TRBJ1-2,CASSAQLPQGARGYTF
TRBV10-3,NA,TRBJ2-7,CAISEFLAGGGPYEQYF
TRBV7-2,NA,TRBJ2-1,CASSPYDRANEQFF
TRBV19,NA,TRBJ2-3,CASSTGPGTTDTQYF
TRBV18,NA,TRBJ1-2,CASSPDAGTYGYTF
TRBV10-3,NA,TRBJ1-1,CAISESTARWPEAFF
TRBV18,NA,TRBJ1-5,CASSPISRNQPQHF
TRBV2,once,TRBJ2-2,CASRSGSGELFF
TRBV6-6,NA,TRBJ2-7,CASSYPLVQTHEQYF
TRBV27,NA,TRBJ2-7,CASSSPDSLYEQYF
TRBV18,NA,TRBJ2-2,CASSPPSDTGELFF
TRBV10-3,once,TRBJ2-3,CAIRGSRNTDTQYF